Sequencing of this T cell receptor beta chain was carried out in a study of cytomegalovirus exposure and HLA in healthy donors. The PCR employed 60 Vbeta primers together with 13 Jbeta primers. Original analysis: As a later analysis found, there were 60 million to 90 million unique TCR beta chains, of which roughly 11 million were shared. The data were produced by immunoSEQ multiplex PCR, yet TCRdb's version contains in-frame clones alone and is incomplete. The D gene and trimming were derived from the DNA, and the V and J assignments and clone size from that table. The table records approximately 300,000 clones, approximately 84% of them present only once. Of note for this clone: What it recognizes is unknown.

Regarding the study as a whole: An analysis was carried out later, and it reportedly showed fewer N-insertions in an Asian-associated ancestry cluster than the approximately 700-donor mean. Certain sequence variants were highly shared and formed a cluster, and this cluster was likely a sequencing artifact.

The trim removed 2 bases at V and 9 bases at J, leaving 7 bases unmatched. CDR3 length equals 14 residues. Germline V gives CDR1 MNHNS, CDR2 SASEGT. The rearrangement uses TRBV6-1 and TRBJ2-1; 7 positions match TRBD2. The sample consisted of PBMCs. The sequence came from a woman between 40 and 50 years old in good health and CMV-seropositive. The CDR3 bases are TGTGCCAGCAGTGAACCCACTAGCGAGAGTGAGCAGTTCTTC. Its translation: CASSEPTSESEQFF.